What follows is one TCR beta chain and its context. Per the authors' pipeline: Nucleated cell number was recorded as an estimate derived from reference gene primer amplification. The repertoire was sequenced with immunoSEQ multiplex PCR; TCRdb's copy has only in-frame clones and lacks some. The V and J calls and clone size are taken from that table; D and trimming were inferred from the DNA. This sample yields 65,000 to 90,000 clones, of which 65% to 85% are seen a single time; 2.5% belongs to the top ten. This entry belongs to a study of blood T cell repertoires in COVID-19. Study-wide context: There were acute and convalescent COVID-19 samples, and they came from the United States, Italy and Spain. In each case, the material was cDNA or gDNA derived from T cells, B-cell-depleted T cells, or PBMCs.

From germline, CDR1 is SNHLY and CDR2 FYNNEI. V gave up 8 bases and J gave up 7 bases, with 8 bases separating them. The CDR3 has 10 amino acids. The chain is built from TRBV2 and TRBJ1-1; no firm D call. The TCR sequence derives from a man older than 75 with active or convalescent COVID-19. Material: peripheral blood. In DNA, the CDR3 is TGTGCCAGCGGAGATGGTGAAGCTTTCTTT. Its translation: CASGDGEAFF. Complete variable domain (other parts from reference TRBV2 and TRBJ1-1): EPEVTQTPSHQVTQMGQEVILRCVPISNHLYFYWYRQILGQKVEFLVSFYNNEISEKSEIFDDQFSVERPDGSNFTLKIRSTKLEDSAMYFCASGDGEAFFGQGTRLTVV.